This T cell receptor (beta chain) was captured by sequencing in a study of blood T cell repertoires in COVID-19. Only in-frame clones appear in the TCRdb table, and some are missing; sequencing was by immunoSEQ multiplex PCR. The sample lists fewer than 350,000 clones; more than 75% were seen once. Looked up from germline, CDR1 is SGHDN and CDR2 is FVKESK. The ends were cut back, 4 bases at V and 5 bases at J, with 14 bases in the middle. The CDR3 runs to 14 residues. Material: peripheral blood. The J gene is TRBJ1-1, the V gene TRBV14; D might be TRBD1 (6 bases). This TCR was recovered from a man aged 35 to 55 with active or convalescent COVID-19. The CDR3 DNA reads TGTGCCAGCAGCCGATTGACAGGCGGGACTGAAGCTTTCTTT. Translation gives CASSRLTGGTEAFF.